This is a list of T cell receptor beta chains from one sample in a study of T cells in Graves' hyperthyroidism and ophthalmopathy. TCRdb ran MiXCR on the multiplex PCR reads and lists one entry per CDR3 protein. This table has about 530,000 distinct CDR3 sequences, approximately 17% appearing once. Sequenced material: blood. The receptors come from a woman under 30 with Graves' ophthalmopathy. CDR3s include the opening cysteine and the closing phenylalanine or tryptophan. Each record gives: J gene, clone size, D gene, V gene, CDR3 DNA, CDR3 protein. The D gene is left open where the match is weak. The size of a clone is reported for some rows only, either as once, few or many, or as a class for expanded clones.

TRBJ1-2 | - | - | TRBV6-4 | TGTCCGTGCGGCATAGTGTTTACAGCTAACTATGGCTACACCTTC | CPCGIVFTANYGYTF
TRBJ2-5 | many | - | TRBV20-1 | TGCAGTGCTTATGTGGGTGGGGAGACCCAGTACTTC | CSAYVGGETQYF
TRBJ2-7 | few | TRBD1 | TRBV5-6 | TGTGCCAGCAGCCCCCGGGACAGAATGAGGACCTACGAGCAGTACTTC | CASSPRDRMRTYEQYF
TRBJ2-7 | many | TRBD2 | TRBV20-1 | TGCAGTGCCCCGGGACTAGCGGGACAGTACGAGCAGTACTTC | CSAPGLAGQYEQYF
TRBJ2-7 | - | - | TRBV20-1 | TGCAGTGCTCCACAGACAGGCCTGAGCTCCTACGAGCAGTACTTC | CSAPQTGLSSYEQYF
TRBJ2-7 | many | - | TRBV7-8 | TGTGCCAGCAGCTTAGAAGGGATGGACTACGAGCAGTACTTC | CASSLEGMDYEQYF
TRBJ2-7 | - | TRBD2 | TRBV4-3 | TGCGCCAGCAGCCAAGCCAGCGGGAACTACGAGCAGTACTTC | CASSQASGNYEQYF
TRBJ2-7 | many | - | TRBV13 | TGTGCCAGCAGCTTATTGGAGGGACTGACCTACGAGCAGTACTTC | CASSLLEGLTYEQYF
TRBJ2-7 | - | - | TRBV10-3 | TGTGCCATCAGTGAGTCGGGGGAAACCTACGAGCAGTACTTC | CAISESGETYEQYF
TRBJ2-3 | - | - | TRBV6-5 | TGTGCCAGCAGTTACACCAGGGTCAGCACAGATACGCAGTATTTT | CASSYTRVSTDTQYF
TRBJ1-2 | many | - | TRBV28 | TGTGCCAGCAGTTCACCTGGCGACTGGGACTATGGCTACACCTTC | CASSSPGDWDYGYTF
TRBJ1-5 | - | - | TRBV6-2/TRBV6-3 | TGTGCCAGCAGAGGGGTGGGCCAGCCCCAGCATTTT | CASRGVGQPQHF
TRBJ1-1 | many | - | TRBV15 | TGTGCCACCAGCAGAGGCGACACTGAAGCTTTCTTT | CATSRGDTEAFF
TRBJ2-7 | many | - | TRBV5-1 | TGCGCCAGCAGCTTGCACCCCTCCTACGAGCAGTACTTC | CASSLHPSYEQYF
TRBJ1-1 | many | TRBD1 | TRBV4-1 | TGCGCCAGCAGCCCGGAAGACAGGGGCACTGAAGCTTTCTTT | CASSPEDRGTEAFF
TRBJ1-1 | many | TRBD1 | TRBV19 | TGTGCCAGTATCCCCCTTCCCGGGACAGGGTCCTCCTCCACTGTTGAAGCTTTCTTT | CASIPLPGTGSSSTVEAFF
TRBJ2-7 | few | TRBD2 | TRBV29-1 | TGCAGCGTTGATGGCGCGGGGGGACACTCCTTCTACGAGCAGTACTTC | CSVDGAGGHSFYEQYF
TRBJ2-1 | - | TRBD2 | TRBV11-1 | TGTGCCAGTCGACTAGCGGGAATGCAGTTCTTC | CASRLAGMQFF
TRBJ2-5 | few | - | TRBV19 | TGTGCCAGTAGTATCCGGGGATCTATGGGAGAGACCCAGTACTTC | CASSIRGSMGETQYF
TRBJ2-2 | few | - | TRBV4-3 | TGCGCCAGCAGCCAAAGCCAGAACACCGGGGAGCTGTTTTTT | CASSQSQNTGELFF
TRBJ1-5 | many | - | TRBV3-1 | TGTGCCAGCAGCCTCCAAGGGGATAGCAATCAGCCCCAGCATTTT | CASSLQGDSNQPQHF
TRBJ2-2 | many | - | TRBV5-6 | TGTGCCAGCAGCCGATGGGCAGCGACGAACACCGGGGAGCTGTTTTTT | CASSRWAATNTGELFF
TRBJ2-1 | many | TRBD2 | TRBV5-6 | TGTGCCAGCAGCTTGGATCTCGGGGGGGCCGGTGAGCAGTTCTTC | CASSLDLGGAGEQFF
TRBJ1-4 | - | - | TRBV4-2 | TGTGCCAGCAGACATCCCGGGACCGAGAGGGAAAAACTGTTTTTT | CASRHPGTEREKLFF
TRBJ1-3 | - | TRBD1 | TRBV10-3 | TGTGCCACGACAGGGGGCGCCTCTGGAAACACCATATATTTT | CATTGGASGNTIYF
TRBJ1-1 | many | - | TRBV20-1 | TGCAGTGCAACGCGGGACTTTCCTCGGGGCATGAACACTGAAGCTTTCTTT | CSATRDFPRGMNTEAFF
TRBJ2-2 | - | TRBD2 | TRBV10-3 | TGTGCCACCGGGACTAGCGGGAGGCCGAACACCGGGGAGCTGTTTTTT | CATGTSGRPNTGELFF
TRBJ2-7 | many | - | TRBV7-3 | TGTGCCAGCAGCTTAATGACAGCTTGGAGTCCCGTGCAGTACTTC | CASSLMTAWSPVQYF
TRBJ1-1 | many | TRBD1 | TRBV12-3/TRBV12-4 | TGTGCCAGCAGTGAGACAGGGGTGAACACTGAAGCTTTCTTT | CASSETGVNTEAFF
TRBJ2-7 | - | TRBD2 | TRBV7-2 | TGTGCCAGCAGCTCGCGGGGGAGCAGTAGGTCCTACGAGCAGTACTTC | CASSSRGSSRSYEQYF
TRBJ2-5 | - | - | TRBV12-3/TRBV12-4 | TGTGCCAGCAGTTTCAGGGCAGCCCAAGAGACCCAGTACTTC | CASSFRAAQETQYF
TRBJ2-3 | many | - | TRBV9 | TGTGCCAGCAGCGTAGACGCCCCTAGCACAGATACGCAGTATTTT | CASSVDAPSTDTQYF
TRBJ2-1 | many | TRBD2 | TRBV6-6 | TGTGCCAGCAGTTACGGACTAGCCGGGGGGGCCTACAATGAGCAGTTCTTC | CASSYGLAGGAYNEQFF
TRBJ2-1 | - | - | TRBV9 | TGTGCCAGCAGCCCCGGCTCCAGGCTCGGGGGTACTGAGCAGTTCTTC | CASSPGSRLGGTEQFF
TRBJ2-3 | many | - | TRBV6-2/TRBV6-3 | TGTGCCGGCCACACCTTCCGAAAGGTTCCAGATACGCAGTATTTT | CAGHTFRKVPDTQYF
TRBJ1-1 | many | TRBD1 | TRBV30 | TGTGCCTGGAGCGGGACAGGGGGCAAGACTGAAGCTTTCTTT | CAWSGTGGKTEAFF
TRBJ1-3 | - | - | TRBV2 | TGTGCCAGCAGTACACTCATAGGAAACACCATATATTTT | CASSTLIGNTIYF
TRBJ2-3 | - | - | TRBV27 | TGTGCCAGCAGTCCTCGGAGGGGGCGAGGTACAGATACGCAGTATTTT | CASSPRRGRGTDTQYF
TRBJ1-2 | - | - | TRBV20-1 | TGCAGTGCTAGAGATCTCACGGAAGGGGCAGGTGGCTACACCTTC | CSARDLTEGAGGYTF
TRBJ2-1 | many | - | TRBV20-1 | TGCAGTGGGGGTAGCGGCTACAATGAGCAGTTCTTC | CSGGSGYNEQFF
TRBJ2-3 | many | - | TRBV3-1 | TGTGCCAGCAGCCCAGGGATTAGCACAGATACGCAGTATTTT | CASSPGISTDTQYF
TRBJ1-2 | few | TRBD1 | TRBV20-1 | TGCAGTGCTAGAGTCCCGCAGGGGGTTTATGGCTACACCTTC | CSARVPQGVYGYTF
TRBJ2-7 | many | - | TRBV3-1 | TGTGCCAGCAGCCCTATAGACAGAGACTACGAGCAGTACTTC | CASSPIDRDYEQYF
TRBJ1-6 | - | - | TRBV27 | TGTGCCAGCAGTTTAGAACTCCCGAGGGGTTCACCCCTCCACTTT | CASSLELPRGSPLHF
TRBJ1-6 | few | - | TRBV6-5 | TGTGCCAGCAGTTCGTCGGGTAATTCACCCCTCCACTTT | CASSSSGNSPLHF
TRBJ2-1 | once | TRBD2 | TRBV6-9 | TGTGCCAGCAGTTCCGCGCCCGGGACTAGTTCCATGGGTGAGCAGTTCTTC | CASSSAPGTSSMGEQFF
TRBJ2-7 | many | - | TRBV3-1 | TGTGCCAGCAGCCAAGATCCAAGAGAGCAGTACTTC | CASSQDPREQYF
TRBJ2-5 | many | - | TRBV5-6 | TGTGCCAGCAGCTTGAGACAGTTAGGAGGAGAGACCCAGTACTTC | CASSLRQLGGETQYF
TRBJ1-2 | - | - | TRBV29-1 | TGCAGCGTTTTGGGCCTCTCCCTAGATGGCTACACCTTC | CSVLGLSLDGYTF
TRBJ1-3 | few | - | TRBV5-1 | TGCGCCAGCAGCCTGCCGCCGCCTGGAAACACCATATATTTT | CASSLPPPGNTIYF
TRBJ2-1 | few | TRBD2 | TRBV12-3/TRBV12-4 | TGTGCCAGCAGTTTGACTAGCGGGGGGGCAAACTACAATGAGCAGTTCTTC | CASSLTSGGANYNEQFF
TRBJ1-5 | few | TRBD1 | TRBV20-1 | TGCAGTGCTACGGGGACAGGGACGGGTGGTAATCAGCCCCAGCATTTT | CSATGTGTGGNQPQHF